This entry concerns a single T cell receptor beta chain. This clone showed up just once. Its antigen is unknown. No much larger clonotype is one base removed from it; base qualities were not supplied. This entry comes from a study of OX40 agonist ivuxolimab in advanced cancers. Notes on the research overall: Ivuxolimab was a fully human IgG2 agonistic monoclonal antibody targeting the costimulatory receptor OX40 (CD134). Intravenous ivuxolimab was administered to patients every 2 weeks at six dose levels: 0.01, 0.1, 0.3, 1.5, 3 and 10 mg/kg. Of the approximately 54 patients in dose escalation, 19 had hepatocellular carcinoma, some 15 had melanoma, 9 had renal cell carcinoma and 9 had head and neck cancer. In the dose-escalation cohort, roughly four fifths of patients were male, and the mean age was approximately 60 years, with a range of about 23 to 85. Prior anti-PD-1, anti-PD-L1 or anti-CTLA-4 therapy was permitted, and 35% to 40% of dose-escalation patients had received checkpoint inhibitors. Partial responses were achieved by three dose-escalation patients, of whom one had hepatocellular carcinoma and two had cutaneous melanoma. The point of sequencing TCRbeta in the periphery was to test whether ivuxolimab changed TCR sequence diversity and drove clonal T-cell expansion. The paper describes the monotherapy dose-escalation part (N of about 47 patients) of the phase I trial of ivuxolimab. Broader findings and caveats from the paper: Low levels of normalized T-cell clonal expansion were also seen in some nonresponding patients. In the 0.1-3.0 mg/kg groups, partial responders had among the lowest normalized peripheral clonal expansion, particularly in CD8+ T cells. Antigen specificity was not determined for the clonally expanded peripheral T cells. At doses from 0.1 to 3.0 mg/kg, clonal expansion was seen in both CD4+ and CD8+ blood T cells between baseline and week 6. After ivuxolimab, expanded clones were on average more numerous among CD8+ T cells than among CD4+ T cells.

Patients with a history of autoimmune disease or receiving systemic immunosuppression were excluded from the trial. In every dose cohort, peripheral blood was drawn for TCR sequencing at baseline, cycle 4 day 1, and cycle 7 day 1. The samples were drawn from a first-in-human, open-label, multicenter phase I dose-escalation trial of ivuxolimab. Adults with locally advanced or metastatic melanoma, renal cell carcinoma, hepatocellular carcinoma or head and neck squamous cell carcinoma were enrolled in the trial. Before TCR sequencing, CD4+ T cells and CD8+ T cells from peripheral blood were sorted into separate populations. To sequence the TCRbeta CDR3 region, genomic DNA was isolated from the sorted cells. TCRbeta CDR3 regions were sequenced using the immunoSEQ Assay. Here the immuneACCESS table is served through TCRdb, limited to in-frame sequences with V and J called. Missing clones are a known gap in these copies; in checked studies unresolved V genes cover under half, and the rest lacks a known reason. In all, the sample holds about 15,000 clones, and 86% of those were seen once. About 20% of the sample is taken by the ten largest.

V gives up 4 bases and J gives up 3 bases, and the segment between their germline ends measures 9 bases. CDR1 is given as SQVTM and CDR2 as ANQGSEA, both from the germline V gene. Including cysteine and phenylalanine, the CDR3 has 12 amino acids. Only CDR3 DNA is held: 36 bases, read in frame from base 1. The source was CD4+ or CD8+ T cells sorted from blood, collected in a trial of the OX40 agonist ivuxolimab. Rearrangement joined TRBV29-1 to TRBJ1-2; matching of 5 bases hints at TRBD1 as the D gene. This TCR was recovered from an adult with an advanced solid tumor such as melanoma, head and neck, liver or kidney cancer. The CDR3 region: CSVVGGDYGYTF. The nucleotides read TGCAGCGTTGTCGGGGGGGACTATGGCTACACCTTC.